These 18 T cell receptor beta chains originate from one sample sequenced in a study of blood T cell repertoires in COVID-19. Method: immunoSEQ multiplex PCR; TCRdb's copy keeps in-frame clones and lacks some. The repertoire consists of approximately 200,000 clones, with about nine tenths occurring once and the leading ten covering less than 3.5%. The sample taken for sequencing was peripheral blood. These TCRs come from a woman aged 55-69 years with acute or convalescent COVID-19.

This chain connects TRBV4-1 to TRBJ2-5, with D possibly matching TRBD1 (5 bases). This CDR3 contains 16 residues. Germline lookup yields CDR1 MGHRA and CDR2 YSYEKL. V gave up 2 bases and J gave up 5 bases, with 18 bases separating them. The CDR3 sequence is CASSQPGPRQAETQYF. The DNA of the CDR3 is TGCGCCAGCAGCCAACCAGGGCCTCGGCAGGCGGAGACCCAGTACTTC.

The chain recombines TRBV11-3 with TRBJ2-2; 9 nucleotides match TRBD1. With 5 bases clipped from V and 4 bases from J, the junction kept 8 bases outside the gene matches. Germline loops: CDR1 SGHNT, CDR2 YENEEA. The CDR3 loop spans 16 amino acids. CDR3 coding DNA: TGTGCCAGCAGCGCGCGGACAGGGGCCGGCACCGGGGAGCTGTTTTTT. Translation: CASSARTGAGTGELFF.

The V gene is TRBV7-9, the J gene TRBJ2-1, with 9 bases identical to TRBD1. The J segment lost 9 bases and the V segment lost 5 bases, leaving 11 bases of the junction unmatched. This CDR3 has 15 residues. Germline loops: CDR1 SEHNR, CDR2 FQNEAQ (reference sequence). The CDR3: CASSLTGTGTIEQFF. CDR3 sequence (DNA): TGTGCCAGCAGCCTTACCGGGACAGGGACGATTGAGCAGTTCTTC.

This chain uses TRBV2 with TRBJ2-5; TRBD2 agrees at 7 bases. V trimming: 4 bases; J trimming: 5 bases; junction bases outside the gene matches: 16. Per germline, CDR1 SNHLY and CDR2 FYNNEI. The CDR3 spans 17 residues. The chain's CDR3 is CASSASGIDHAGETQYF. In nucleotides, the CDR3 is TGTGCCAGCAGTGCAAGCGGGATAGACCACGCGGGGGAGACCCAGTACTTC. Based on the CDR3 plus reference TRBV2 and TRBJ2-5, the full variable domain is EPEVTQTPSHQVTQMGQEVILRCVPISNHLYFYWYRQILGQKVEFLVSFYNNEISEKSEIFDDQFSVERPDGSNFTLKIRSTKLEDSAMYFCASSASGIDHAGETQYFGPGTRLLVL.

The J gene is TRBJ1-2, the V gene TRBV30; D ambiguous. V gave up 1 base and J gave up 5 bases, with 20 bases separating them. This CDR3 region has 16 residues. CDR1 is GTSNPN, CDR2 SVGIG, per germline (reference sequence). CDR3 protein: CAWSGYAGLGGYGYTF. In DNA form, the CDR3 reads TGTGCCTGGAGTGGTTACGCTGGGTTAGGAGGGTATGGCTACACCTTC.

The CDR3 DNA follows: TGTGCCAGTAGGGGGAGGACAGGGCCGACGATTAATTCACCCCTCCACTTT. Translating gives CASRGRTGPTINSPLHF. This chain joins TRBV19 and TRBJ1-6; 8 bases are shared with TRBD1. Germline values: CDR1 LNHDA, CDR2 SQIVND (reference sequence). The CDR3 runs 17 residues. The trim removed 6 bases at V and 6 bases at J, leaving 13 bases unmatched.

This chain joins TRBV10-3 and TRBJ2-3; TRBD2 matches 10 bases. CDR3 length equals 15 residues. CDR1 is ENHRY and CDR2 is SYGVKD in the germline V gene. With V trimmed by 6 bases and J by 2 bases, 5 bases remained unmatched. CDR3 coding DNA: TGTGCCATCAGCGCCGGGACTAGCGCCACAGATACGCAGTATTTT. It is translated as CAISAGTSATDTQYF.

The chain couples TRBV27 to TRBJ2-1, with D maybe TRBD2 (5 bases). The ends were cut back, 7 bases at V and 6 bases at J, with 13 bases in the middle. This CDR3 has 13 amino acids. The V gene's germline CDR1 is MNHEY and CDR2 SMNVEV (reference sequence). This CDR3 is CASKRLEGNEQFF. In nucleotides, the CDR3 is TGTGCCAGCAAGCGGCTAGAGGGCAATGAGCAGTTCTTC.

The CDR3 protein is CASSYGGENQPQHF. For the CDR3, the DNA is TGTGCCAGCAGTTACGGGGGGGAGAATCAGCCCCAGCATTTT. The chain is built from TRBV6-6 and TRBJ1-5; D is possibly TRBD1 (5 bases). The CDR3 extends over 14 amino acids. CDR1 and CDR2 (germline): MNHNY, SVGAGI (reference sequence). Deletions cut 2 bases from V and 4 bases from J, with 9 bases between.

The rearrangement links TRBV18 to TRBJ1-6, with D tentatively TRBD1 (6 bases). Germline V gives CDR1 KGHSH, CDR2 LQKENI. Trimming removed 0 bases from V and 8 bases from J, with 11 bases in between. CDR3 length: 15 residues. CDR3 protein: CASSPPTGWDSPLHF. The CDR3 DNA is TGTGCCAGCTCACCACCGACAGGATGGGATTCACCCCTCCACTTT.

The chain has TRBV6-4 and TRBJ1-2, with D unclear. V was shortened by 1 base and J by 0 bases, with 12 bases between the two germline ends. Germline CDR1 MRHNA, CDR2 SNTAGT. This CDR3 is built from 16 residues. The CDR3 DNA reads TGTGCCAGCAGTGACTTCACCAGGCATACTAACTATGGCTACACCTTC. This encodes CASSDFTRHTNYGYTF.

The chain links TRBV2 to TRBJ2-5, with D tentatively TRBD2 (5 bases). Germline CDR1 SNHLY, CDR2 FYNNEI. CDR3 size: 12 residues. V lost 9 bases and J lost 5, with 13 bases in between. The chain's CDR3 is CASEVWEETQYF. CDR3 sequence (DNA): TGTGCCAGTGAGGTATGGGAGGAGACCCAGTACTTC.

This sequence joins TRBV11-3 and TRBJ1-6; no reliable D call. From germline, CDR1 is SGHNT and CDR2 YENEEA. This CDR3 comprises 13 residues. V lost 0 bases, J lost 7 bases, and 4 bases lay in between. The CDR3 protein is CASSLEANSPLHF. CDR3 nucleotide sequence: TGTGCCAGCAGCTTAGAAGCGAATTCACCCCTCCACTTT.

V is TRBV25-1 and J is TRBJ2-1; 7 positions match TRBD2. The germline V gene has CDR1 MGHDK and CDR2 SYGVNS. This CDR3 contains 17 residues. Losses at the gene ends were 5 bases for V and 2 bases for J; bases not matched to a gene: 12. CDR3 sequence reads: CASSPREGGGPYNEQFF. CDR3 sequence (DNA): TGTGCCAGCAGTCCCCGGGAAGGCGGGGGACCCTACAATGAGCAGTTCTTC.

This clone came up once. The rearrangement links TRBV28 to TRBJ1-1; 12 bases are a match to TRBD1. The length of the CDR3 is 16 residues. V shed 5 bases and J 0 bases; nucleotides not matched to a gene: 4. CDR1 and CDR2 (germline): MDHEN, SYDVKM. The CDR3 protein is CASSTRDRGLNTEAFF. The CDR3 nucleotides are TGTGCCAGCAGTACAAGGGACAGGGGGCTGAACACTGAAGCTTTCTTT.

This sequence joins TRBV3-1 (or the pseudogene TRBV3-2) and TRBJ2-1; 11 bases agree with TRBD2. The V and J ends lost 4 bases and 5 bases, in that order; junction bases with no gene match: 10. CDR1 is LGHDT, CDR2 YNNKEL, per germline (reference sequence). The CDR3 has 17 amino acids. As DNA, the CDR3 is TGTGCCAGCAGCCCCCGGTGGGGGACTAGCGGAGACAATGAGCAGTTCTTC. Protein product: CASSPRWGTSGDNEQFF.

This clone was seen a handful of times. This sequence joins TRBV2 and TRBJ1-1; 11 positions match TRBD1. The CDR3 is made up of 13 amino acids. V lost 6 bases to trimming and J lost 9 bases; unmatched junction nucleotides: 6. The germline gives CDR1 SNHLY, CDR2 FYNNEI. The CDR3 DNA sequence: TGTGCCAGCAGACCCGGACAGGGGGCTAAAGCTTTCTTT. Translating it yields CASRPGQGAKAFF.

V and J are TRBV2 and TRBJ2-3, with 8 bases matching TRBD2. The V gene's germline CDR1 is SNHLY and CDR2 FYNNEI. The CDR3 is made up of 16 amino acids. With 3 bases clipped from V and 5 bases from J, the junction kept 10 bases outside the gene matches. CDR3 DNA sequence: TGTGCCAGCAGTGAGGTCCTTGCGGGGGGAAAAGATACGCAGTATTTT. This sequence encodes CASSEVLAGGKDTQYF.